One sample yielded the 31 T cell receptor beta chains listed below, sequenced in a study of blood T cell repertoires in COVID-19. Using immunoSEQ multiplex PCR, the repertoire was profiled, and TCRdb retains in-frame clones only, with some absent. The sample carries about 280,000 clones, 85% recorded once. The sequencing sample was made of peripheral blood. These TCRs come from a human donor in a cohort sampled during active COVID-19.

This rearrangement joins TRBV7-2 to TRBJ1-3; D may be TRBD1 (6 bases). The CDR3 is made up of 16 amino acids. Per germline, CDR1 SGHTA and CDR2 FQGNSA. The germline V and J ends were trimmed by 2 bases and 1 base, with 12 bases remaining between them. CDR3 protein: CASSLSPTGSGNTIYF. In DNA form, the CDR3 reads TGTGCCAGCAGCTTATCCCCGACAGGATCTGGAAACACCATATATTTT.

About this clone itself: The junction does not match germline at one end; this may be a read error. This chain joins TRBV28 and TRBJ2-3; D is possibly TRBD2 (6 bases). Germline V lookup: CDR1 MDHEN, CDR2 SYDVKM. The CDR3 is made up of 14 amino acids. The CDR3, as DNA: TGTGCCATCAGTAGTCCCTTAGCGGCAGATACGCAGTATTTT. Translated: CAISSPLAADTQYF.

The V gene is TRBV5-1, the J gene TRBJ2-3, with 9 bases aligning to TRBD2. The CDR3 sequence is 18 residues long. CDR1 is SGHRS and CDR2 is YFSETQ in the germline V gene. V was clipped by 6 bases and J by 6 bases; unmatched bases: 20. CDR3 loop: CASTPHPLSGRRGDTQYF. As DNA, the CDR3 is TGCGCCAGCACCCCTCACCCTCTGAGCGGGAGGCGAGGCGATACGCAGTATTTT.

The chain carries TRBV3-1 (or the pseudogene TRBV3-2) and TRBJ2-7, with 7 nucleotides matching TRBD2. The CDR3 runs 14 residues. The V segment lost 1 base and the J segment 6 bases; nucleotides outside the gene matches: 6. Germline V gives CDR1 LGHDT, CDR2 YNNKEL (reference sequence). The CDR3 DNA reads TGTGCCAGCAGCCAAGTCGGCGGGAGATCCGAGCAGTACTTC. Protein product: CASSQVGGRSEQYF.

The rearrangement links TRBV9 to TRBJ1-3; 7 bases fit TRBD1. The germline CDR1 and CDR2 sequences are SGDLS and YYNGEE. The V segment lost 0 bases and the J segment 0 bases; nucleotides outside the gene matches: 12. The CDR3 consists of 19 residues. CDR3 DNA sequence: TGTGCCAGCAGCGTAGGGTTCCTGACAGGGCAGATCTCTGGAAACACCATATATTTT. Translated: CASSVGFLTGQISGNTIYF.

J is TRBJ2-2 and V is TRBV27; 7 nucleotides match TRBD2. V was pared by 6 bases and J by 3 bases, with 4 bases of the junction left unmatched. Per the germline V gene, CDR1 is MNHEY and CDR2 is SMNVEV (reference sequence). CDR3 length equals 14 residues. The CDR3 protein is CASRSAGYTGELFF. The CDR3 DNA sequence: TGTGCCAGCAGATCAGCGGGGTACACCGGGGAGCTGTTTTTT.

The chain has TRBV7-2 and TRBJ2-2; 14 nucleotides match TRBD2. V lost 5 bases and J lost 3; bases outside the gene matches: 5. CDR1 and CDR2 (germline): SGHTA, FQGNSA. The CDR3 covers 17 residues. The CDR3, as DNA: TGTGCCAGCAGCGCGGGACTAGCGGGAGTTCACACCGGGGAGCTGTTTTTT. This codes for CASSAGLAGVHTGELFF.

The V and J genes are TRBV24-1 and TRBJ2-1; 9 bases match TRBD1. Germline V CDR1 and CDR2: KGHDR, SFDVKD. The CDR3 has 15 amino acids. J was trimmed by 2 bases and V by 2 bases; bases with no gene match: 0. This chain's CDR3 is CATSDYRGPYNEQFF. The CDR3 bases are TGTGCCACCAGTGATTACAGGGGGCCCTACAATGAGCAGTTCTTC.

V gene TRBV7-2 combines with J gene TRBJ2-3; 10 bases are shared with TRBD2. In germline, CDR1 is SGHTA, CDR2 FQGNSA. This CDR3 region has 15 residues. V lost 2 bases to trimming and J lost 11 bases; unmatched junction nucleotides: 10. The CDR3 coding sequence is TGTGCCAGCAGCTTAAGGTCTAGCGGGGGCCCAAGGCAGTATTTT. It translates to CASSLRSSGGPRQYF.

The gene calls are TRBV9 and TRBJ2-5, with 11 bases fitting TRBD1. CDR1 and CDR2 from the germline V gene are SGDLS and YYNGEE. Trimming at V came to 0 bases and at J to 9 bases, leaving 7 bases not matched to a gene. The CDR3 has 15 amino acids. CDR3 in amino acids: CASSVEGQGGVAQYF. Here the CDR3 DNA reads TGTGCCAGCAGCGTAGAGGGACAGGGGGGGGTGGCCCAGTACTTC. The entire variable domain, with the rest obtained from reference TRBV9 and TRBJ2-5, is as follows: DSGVTQTPKHLITATGQRVTLRCSPRSGDLSVYWYQQSLDQGLQFLIQYYNGEERAKGNILERFSAQQFPDLHSELNLSSLELGDSALYFCASSVEGQGGVAQYFGPGTRLLVL.

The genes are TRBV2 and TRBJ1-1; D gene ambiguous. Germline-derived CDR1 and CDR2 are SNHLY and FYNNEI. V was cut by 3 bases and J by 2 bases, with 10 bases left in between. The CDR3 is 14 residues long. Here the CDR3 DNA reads TGTGCCAGCAGTGATGGGCCCCCTAACACTGAAGCTTTCTTT. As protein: CASSDGPPNTEAFF.

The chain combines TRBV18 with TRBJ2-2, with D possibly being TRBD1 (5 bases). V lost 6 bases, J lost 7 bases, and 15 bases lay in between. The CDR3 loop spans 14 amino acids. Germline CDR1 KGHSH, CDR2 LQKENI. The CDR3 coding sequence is TGTGCCAGCTCGCAACAGGAGACCGGCGGGGAGCTGTTTTTT. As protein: CASSQQETGGELFF.

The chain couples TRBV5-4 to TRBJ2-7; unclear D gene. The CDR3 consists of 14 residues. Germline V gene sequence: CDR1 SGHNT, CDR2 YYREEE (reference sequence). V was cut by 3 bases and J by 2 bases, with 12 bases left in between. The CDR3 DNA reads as TGTGCCAGCAGCTCCCCACAGAGACCCTACGAGCAGTACTTC. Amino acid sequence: CASSSPQRPYEQYF.

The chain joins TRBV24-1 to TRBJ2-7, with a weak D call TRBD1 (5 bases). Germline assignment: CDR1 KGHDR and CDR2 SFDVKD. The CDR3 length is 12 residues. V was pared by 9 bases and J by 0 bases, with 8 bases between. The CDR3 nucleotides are TGTGCCACCCGACAGTGCTCCTACGAGCAGTACTTC. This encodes CATRQCSYEQYF.

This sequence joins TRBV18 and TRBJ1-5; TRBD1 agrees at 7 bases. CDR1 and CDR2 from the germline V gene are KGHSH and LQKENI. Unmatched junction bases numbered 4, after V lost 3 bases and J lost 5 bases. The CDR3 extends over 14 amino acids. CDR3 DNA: TGTGCCAGCTCACCCGCCGACAGGGATCAGCCCCAGCATTTT. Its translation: CASSPADRDQPQHF.

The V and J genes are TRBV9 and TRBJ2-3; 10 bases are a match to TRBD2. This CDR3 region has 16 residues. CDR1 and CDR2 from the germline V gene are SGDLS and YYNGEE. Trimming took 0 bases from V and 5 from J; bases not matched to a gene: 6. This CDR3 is CASSVVSGRPEDTQYF. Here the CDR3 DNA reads TGTGCCAGCAGCGTAGTTAGCGGGAGGCCAGAAGATACGCAGTATTTT.

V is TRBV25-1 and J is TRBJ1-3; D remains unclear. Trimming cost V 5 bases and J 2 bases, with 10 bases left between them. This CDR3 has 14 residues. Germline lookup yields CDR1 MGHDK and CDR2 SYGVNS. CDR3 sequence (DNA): TGTGCCAGCAGTTTCGGGGATCCTGGAAACACCATATATTTT. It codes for CASSFGDPGNTIYF. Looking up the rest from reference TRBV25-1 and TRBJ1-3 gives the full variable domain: EADIYQTPRYLVIGTGKKITLECSQTMGHDKMYWYQQDPGMELHLIHYSYGVNSTEKGDLSSESTVSRIRTEHFPLTLESARPSHTSQYLCASSFGDPGNTIYFGEGSWLTVV.

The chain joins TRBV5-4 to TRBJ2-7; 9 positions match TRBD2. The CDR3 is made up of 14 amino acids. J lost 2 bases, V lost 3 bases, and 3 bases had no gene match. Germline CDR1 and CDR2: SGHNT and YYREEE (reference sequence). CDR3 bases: TGTGCCAGCAGCTGGACTAGCGATACCTACGAGCAGTACTTC. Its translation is CASSWTSDTYEQYF.

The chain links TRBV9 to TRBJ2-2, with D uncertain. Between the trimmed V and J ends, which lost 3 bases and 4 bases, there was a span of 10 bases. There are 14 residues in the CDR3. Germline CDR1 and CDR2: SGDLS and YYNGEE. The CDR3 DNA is TGTGCCAGCAGCGACCTATATGGCACCGGGGAGCTGTTTTTT. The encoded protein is CASSDLYGTGELFF.

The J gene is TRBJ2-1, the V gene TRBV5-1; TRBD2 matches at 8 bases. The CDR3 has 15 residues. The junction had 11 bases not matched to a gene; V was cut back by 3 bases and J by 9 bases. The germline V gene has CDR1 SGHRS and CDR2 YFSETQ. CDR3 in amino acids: CASSSTSGPLLEQFF. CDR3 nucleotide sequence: TGCGCCAGCAGCTCTACTAGCGGCCCTCTCCTTGAGCAGTTCTTC. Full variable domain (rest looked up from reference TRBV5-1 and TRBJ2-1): KAGVTQTPRYLIKTRGQQVTLSCSPISGHRSVSWYQQTPGQGLQFLFEYFSETQRNKGNFPGRFSGRQFSNSRSEMNVSTLELGDSALYLCASSSTSGPLLEQFFGPGTRLTVL.

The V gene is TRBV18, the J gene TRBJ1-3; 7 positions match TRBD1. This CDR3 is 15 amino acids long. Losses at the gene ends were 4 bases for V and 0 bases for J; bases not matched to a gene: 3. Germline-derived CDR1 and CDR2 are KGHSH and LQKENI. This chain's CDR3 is CASSRDSLSGNTIYF. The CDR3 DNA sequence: TGTGCCAGCTCACGGGACAGCCTCTCTGGAAACACCATATATTTT.

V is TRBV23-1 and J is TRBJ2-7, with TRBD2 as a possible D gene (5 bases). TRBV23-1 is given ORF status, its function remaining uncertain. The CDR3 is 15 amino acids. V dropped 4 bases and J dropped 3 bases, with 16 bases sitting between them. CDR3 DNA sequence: TGCGCCAGCAGTCCTCCTTGGACTTACCTCTACGAGCAGTACTTC. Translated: CASSPPWTYLYEQYF.

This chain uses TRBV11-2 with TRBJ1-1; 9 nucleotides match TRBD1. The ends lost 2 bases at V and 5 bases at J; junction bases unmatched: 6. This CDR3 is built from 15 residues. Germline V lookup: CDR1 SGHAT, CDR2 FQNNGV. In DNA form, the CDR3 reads TGTGCCAGCAGCTTACCCTCGACAGGGGGGACTGAAGCTTTCTTT. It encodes CASSLPSTGGTEAFF.

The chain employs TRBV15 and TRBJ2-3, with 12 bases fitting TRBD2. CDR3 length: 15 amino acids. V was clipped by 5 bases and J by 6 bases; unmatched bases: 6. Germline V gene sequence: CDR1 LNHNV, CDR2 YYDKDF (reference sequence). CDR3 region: CATSGGLAGRDTQYF. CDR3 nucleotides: TGTGCCACCAGCGGAGGACTAGCGGGACGGGATACGCAGTATTTT. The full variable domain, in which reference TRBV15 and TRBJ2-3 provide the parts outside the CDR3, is DAMVIQNPRYQVTQFGKPVTLSCSQTLNHNVMYWYQQKSSQAPKLLFHYYDKDFNNEADTPDNFQSRRPNTSFCFLDIRSPGLGDTAMYLCATSGGLAGRDTQYFGPGTRLTVL.

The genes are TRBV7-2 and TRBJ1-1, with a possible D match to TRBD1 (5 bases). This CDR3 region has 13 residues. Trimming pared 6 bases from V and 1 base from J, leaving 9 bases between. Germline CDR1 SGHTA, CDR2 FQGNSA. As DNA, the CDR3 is TGTGCCAGCAGTCAAGGACAGAACACTGAAGCTTTCTTT. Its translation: CASSQGQNTEAFF.

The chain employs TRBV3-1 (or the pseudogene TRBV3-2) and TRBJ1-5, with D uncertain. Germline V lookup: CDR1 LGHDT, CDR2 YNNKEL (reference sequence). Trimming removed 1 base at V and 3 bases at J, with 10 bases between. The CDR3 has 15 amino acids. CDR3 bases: TGTGCCAGCAGCCAAGGGGTCGGGTCCAATCAGCCCCAGCATTTT. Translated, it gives CASSQGVGSNQPQHF.

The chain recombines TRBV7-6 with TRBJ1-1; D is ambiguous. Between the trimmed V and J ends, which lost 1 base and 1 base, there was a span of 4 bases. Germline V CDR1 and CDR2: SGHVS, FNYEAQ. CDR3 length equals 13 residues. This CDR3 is CASSLGKNTEAFF. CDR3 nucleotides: TGTGCCAGCAGCTTAGGTAAGAACACTGAAGCTTTCTTT.

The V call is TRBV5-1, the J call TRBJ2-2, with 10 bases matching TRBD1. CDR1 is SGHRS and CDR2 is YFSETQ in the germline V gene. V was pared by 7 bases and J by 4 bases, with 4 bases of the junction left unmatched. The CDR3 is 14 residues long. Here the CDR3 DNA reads TGCGCCAGCGGACGGACAGGGGGCACCGGGGAGCTGTTTTTT. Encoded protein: CASGRTGGTGELFF. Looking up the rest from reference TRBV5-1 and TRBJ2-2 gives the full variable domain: KAGVTQTPRYLIKTRGQQVTLSCSPISGHRSVSWYQQTPGQGLQFLFEYFSETQRNKGNFPGRFSGRQFSNSRSEMNVSTLELGDSALYLCASGRTGGTGELFFGEGSRLTVL.

CDR3 bases: TGTGCCAGCAGCCCGTACCTGACTAGCGGGAGGGCCTACGAGCAGTACTTC. Its protein product is CASSPYLTSGRAYEQYF. The rearrangement uses TRBV5-6 and TRBJ2-7; 14 bases agree with TRBD2. This CDR3 region has 17 residues. Per germline, CDR1 SGHDT and CDR2 YYEEEE. V shed 4 bases and J 2 bases; nucleotides not matched to a gene: 8.

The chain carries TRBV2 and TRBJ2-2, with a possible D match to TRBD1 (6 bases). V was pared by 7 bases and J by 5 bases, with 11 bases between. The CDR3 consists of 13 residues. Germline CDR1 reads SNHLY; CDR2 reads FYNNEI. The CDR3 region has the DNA TGTGCCAGCAAACAGGGCGGAACCGGGGAGCTGTTTTTT. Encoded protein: CASKQGGTGELFF.

The chain's CDR3 is CATTGASSYEQYF. The CDR3 coding sequence is TGTGCCACAACAGGTGCGTCCTCCTACGAGCAGTACTTC. The gene calls are TRBV10-3 and TRBJ2-7; perhaps TRBD1 as D (5 bases). With 10 bases removed from V and 0 bases from J, the gap between germline ends came to 13 bases. Germline CDR1 is ENHRY and CDR2 is SYGVKD. The CDR3 length is 13 residues.